The entry that follows covers one T cell receptor (beta chain) sequence. The sample belongs to a study of blood T cell repertoires in COVID-19. Background on the study: Acute and convalescent COVID-19 samples came from the United States, Italy and Spain.

Only in-frame clones appear in the TCRdb table, and some are missing; sequencing was by immunoSEQ multiplex PCR. The table has some 320,000 clones, about 88% seen once. Two negative PCRs, clearance, or symptom resolution characterized the recovered Cohort 3 donors. V was cut by 1 base and J by 2 bases, with 11 bases left in between. Per the germline V gene, CDR1 is SEHNR and CDR2 is FQNEAQ (reference sequence). The CDR3 runs to 15 residues. The clonotype was recovered from a man aged 55-75 years who had recovered from COVID-19. The chain employs TRBV7-9 and TRBJ2-5, with D perhaps matching TRBD1 (6 bases). Specimen: PBMCs or T cells enriched from blood (not recorded which). CDR3 sequence (DNA): TGTGCCAGCAGCTTAGGACGGACAGTTCAAGAGACCCAGTACTTC. Its protein product is CASSLGRTVQETQYF.